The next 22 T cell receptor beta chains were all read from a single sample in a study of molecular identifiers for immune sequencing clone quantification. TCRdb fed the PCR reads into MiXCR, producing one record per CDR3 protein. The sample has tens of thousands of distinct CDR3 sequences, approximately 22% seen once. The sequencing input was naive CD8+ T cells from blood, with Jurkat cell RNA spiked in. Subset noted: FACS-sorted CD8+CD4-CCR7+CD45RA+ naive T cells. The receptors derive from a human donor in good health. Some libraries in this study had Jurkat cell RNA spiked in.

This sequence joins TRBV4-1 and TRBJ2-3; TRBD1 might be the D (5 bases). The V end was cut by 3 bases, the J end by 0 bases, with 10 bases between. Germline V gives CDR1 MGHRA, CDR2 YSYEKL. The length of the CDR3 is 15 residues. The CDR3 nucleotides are TGCGCCAGCAGCCATCCGCAGGGAAGCACAGATACGCAGTATTTT. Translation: CASSHPQGSTDTQYF.

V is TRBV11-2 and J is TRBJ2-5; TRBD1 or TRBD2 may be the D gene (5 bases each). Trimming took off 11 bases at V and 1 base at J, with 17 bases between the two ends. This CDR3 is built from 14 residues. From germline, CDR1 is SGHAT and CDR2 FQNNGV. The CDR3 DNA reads TGTGCCCGCCGCTTTGAGAGGGGCCAAGAGACCCAGTACTTC. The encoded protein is CARRFERGQETQYF.

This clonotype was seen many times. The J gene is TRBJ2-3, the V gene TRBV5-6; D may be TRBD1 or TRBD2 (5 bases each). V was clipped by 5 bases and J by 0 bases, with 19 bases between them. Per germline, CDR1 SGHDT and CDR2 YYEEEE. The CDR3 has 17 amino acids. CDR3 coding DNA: TGTGCCAGCAGACCCGGACGGGACCCCTCTAGCACAGATACGCAGTATTTT. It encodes CASRPGRDPSSTDTQYF.

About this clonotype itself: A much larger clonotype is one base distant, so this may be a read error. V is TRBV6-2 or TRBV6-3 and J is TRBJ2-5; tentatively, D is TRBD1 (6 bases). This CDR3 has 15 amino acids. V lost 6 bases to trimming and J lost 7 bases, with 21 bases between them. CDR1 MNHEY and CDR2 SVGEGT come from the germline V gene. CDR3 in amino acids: CASSSIKTGKATQYF. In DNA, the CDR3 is TGTGCCAGCAGCTCCATTAAGACAGGAAAAGCGACCCAGTACTTC.

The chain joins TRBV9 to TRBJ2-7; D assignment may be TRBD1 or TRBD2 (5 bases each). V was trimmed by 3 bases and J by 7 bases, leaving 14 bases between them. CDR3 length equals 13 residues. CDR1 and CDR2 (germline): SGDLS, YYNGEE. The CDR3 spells CASSGLTWGEQYF. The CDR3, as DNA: TGTGCCAGCAGCGGCCTGACCTGGGGGGAGCAGTACTTC.

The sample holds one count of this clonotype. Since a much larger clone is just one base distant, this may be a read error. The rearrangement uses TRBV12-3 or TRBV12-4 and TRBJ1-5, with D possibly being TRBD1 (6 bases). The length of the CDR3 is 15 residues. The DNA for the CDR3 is TGTGCCAGCAGCCAGGGGAGGGGAGGGAATCAGCCCCAGAATTTT. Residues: CASSQGRGGNQPQNF.

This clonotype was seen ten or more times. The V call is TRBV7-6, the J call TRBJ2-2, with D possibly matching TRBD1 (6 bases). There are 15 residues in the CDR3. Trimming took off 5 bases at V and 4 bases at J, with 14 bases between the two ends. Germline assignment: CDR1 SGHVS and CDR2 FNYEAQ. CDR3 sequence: CASSPEGERTGELFF. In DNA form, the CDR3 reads TGTGCCAGCAGCCCCGAGGGGGAGCGCACCGGGGAGCTGTTTTTT.

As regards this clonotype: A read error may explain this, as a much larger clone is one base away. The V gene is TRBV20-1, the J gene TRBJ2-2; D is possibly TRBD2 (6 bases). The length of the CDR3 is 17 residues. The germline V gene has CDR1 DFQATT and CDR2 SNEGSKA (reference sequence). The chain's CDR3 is CSAREGPSGLVAGGLFF. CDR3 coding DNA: TGCAGTGCTAGGGAGGGGCCCTCAGGGCTTGTCGCCGGGGGGCTGTTTTTT.

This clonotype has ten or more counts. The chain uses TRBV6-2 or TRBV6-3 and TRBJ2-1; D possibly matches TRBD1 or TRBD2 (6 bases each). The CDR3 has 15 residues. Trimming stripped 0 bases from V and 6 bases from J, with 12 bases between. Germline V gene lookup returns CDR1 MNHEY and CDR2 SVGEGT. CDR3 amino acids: CASSYSGPGANEQFF. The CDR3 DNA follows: TGTGCCAGCAGTTACTCTGGTCCGGGGGCCAATGAGCAGTTCTTC.

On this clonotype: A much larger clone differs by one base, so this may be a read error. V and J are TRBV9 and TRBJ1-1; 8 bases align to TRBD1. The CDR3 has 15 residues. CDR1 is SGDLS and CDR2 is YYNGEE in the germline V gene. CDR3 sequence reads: CASSARQGPNTKAFF. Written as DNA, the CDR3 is TGTGCCAGCAGCGCCAGACAGGGGCCGAACACTAAAGCTTTCTTT.

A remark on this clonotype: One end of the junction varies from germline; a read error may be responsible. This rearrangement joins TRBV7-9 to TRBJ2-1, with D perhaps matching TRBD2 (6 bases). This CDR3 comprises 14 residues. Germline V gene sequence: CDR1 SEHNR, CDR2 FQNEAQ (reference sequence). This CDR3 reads CASGGTFSHNEQFF. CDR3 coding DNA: TGTGCCAGCGGCGGGACGTTCTCCCACAATGAGCAGTTCTTC. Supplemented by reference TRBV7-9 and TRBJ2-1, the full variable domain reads DTGVSQNPRHKITKRGQNVTFRCDPISEHNRLYWYRQTLGQGPEFLTYFQNEAQLEKSRLLSDRFSAERPKGSFSTLEIQRTEQGDSAMYLCASGGTFSHNEQFFGPGTRLTVL.

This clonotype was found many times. CDR3 in amino acids: CASSRPRGADQETQYF. The CDR3 DNA follows: TGTGCCAGCAGCCGGCCGCGGGGGGCCGACCAAGAGACCCAGTACTTC. J is TRBJ2-5 and V is TRBV5-4; 8 bases are shared with TRBD2. The V segment lost 4 bases and the J segment 0 bases; nucleotides outside the gene matches: 8. Looked up from germline, CDR1 is SGHNT and CDR2 is YYREEE (reference sequence). CDR3 length: 16 residues.

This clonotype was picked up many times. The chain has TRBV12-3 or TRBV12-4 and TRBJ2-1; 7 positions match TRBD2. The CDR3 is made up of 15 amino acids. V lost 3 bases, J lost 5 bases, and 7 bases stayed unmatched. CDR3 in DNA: TGTGCCAGCAGTTTTTGGCGGGAGCGAGACAATGAGCAGTTCTTC. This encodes CASSFWRERDNEQFF.

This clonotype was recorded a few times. The CDR3: CASSFGVYDGELFF. CDR3 bases: TGTGCCAGCAGCTTCGGGGTCTACGACGGGGAGCTGTTTTTT. The chain uses TRBV7-9 and TRBJ2-2; a possible D gene is TRBD2 (5 bases). The CDR3 has 14 amino acids. The V and J ends lost 3 bases and 7 bases respectively, with 12 bases between them. The germline CDR1 and CDR2 sequences are SEHNR and FQNEAQ (reference sequence).

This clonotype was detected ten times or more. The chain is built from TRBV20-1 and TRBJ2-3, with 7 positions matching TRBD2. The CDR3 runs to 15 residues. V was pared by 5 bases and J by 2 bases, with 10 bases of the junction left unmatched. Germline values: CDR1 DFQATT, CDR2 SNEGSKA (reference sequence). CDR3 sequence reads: CSAVGLSENTDTQYF. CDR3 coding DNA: TGCAGTGCTGTGGGACTATCTGAAAACACAGATACGCAGTATTTT.

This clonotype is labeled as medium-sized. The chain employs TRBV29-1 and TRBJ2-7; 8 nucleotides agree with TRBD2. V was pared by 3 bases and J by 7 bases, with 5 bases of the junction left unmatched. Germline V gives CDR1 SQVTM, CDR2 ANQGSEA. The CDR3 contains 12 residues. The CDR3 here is CSVDTSGPEQYF. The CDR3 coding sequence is TGCAGCGTTGACACTAGCGGCCCTGAGCAGTACTTC.

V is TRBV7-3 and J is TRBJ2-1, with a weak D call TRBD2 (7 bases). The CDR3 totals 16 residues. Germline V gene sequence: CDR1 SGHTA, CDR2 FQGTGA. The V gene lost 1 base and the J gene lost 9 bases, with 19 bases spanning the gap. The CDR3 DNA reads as TGTGCCAGCAGCTTAATGGGGGGAGGGGGAGGGGGTGAGCAGTTCTTC. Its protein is CASSLMGGGGGGEQFF.

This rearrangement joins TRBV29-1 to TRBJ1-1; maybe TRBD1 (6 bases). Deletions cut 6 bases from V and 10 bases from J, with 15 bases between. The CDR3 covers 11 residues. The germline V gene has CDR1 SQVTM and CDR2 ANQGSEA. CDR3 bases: TGCAGCGTCGAGGGGGGGGGCAGAGCTTTCTTT. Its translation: CSVEGGGRAFF. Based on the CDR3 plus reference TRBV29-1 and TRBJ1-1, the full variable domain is SAVISQKPSRDICQRGTSLTIQCQVDSQVTMMFWYRQQPGQSLTLIATANQGSEATYESGFVIDKFPISRPNLTFSTLTVSNMSPEDSSIYLCSVEGGGRAFFGQGTRLTVV.

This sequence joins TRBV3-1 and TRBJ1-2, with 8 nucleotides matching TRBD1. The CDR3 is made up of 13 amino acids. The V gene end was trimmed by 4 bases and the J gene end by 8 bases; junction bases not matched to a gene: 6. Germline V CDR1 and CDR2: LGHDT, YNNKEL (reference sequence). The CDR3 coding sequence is TGTGCCAGCAGCCTGGACAGGGAGCAAGGCTACACCTTC. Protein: CASSLDREQGYTF.

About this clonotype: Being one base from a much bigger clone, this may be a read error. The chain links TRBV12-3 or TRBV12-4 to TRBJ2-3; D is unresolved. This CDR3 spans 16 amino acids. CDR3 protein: CAGSFWPPPSTDTQYF. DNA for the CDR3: TGTGCCGGCAGTTTCTGGCCGCCCCCTAGCACAGATACGCAGTATTTT.

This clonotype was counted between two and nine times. CDR3 loop: CSVEGGQVRDNEQFF. For the CDR3, the DNA is TGCAGCGTTGAAGGGGGACAGGTACGAGACAATGAGCAGTTCTTC. The rearrangement joins TRBV29-1 to TRBJ2-1, with 8 nucleotides matching TRBD1. Germline V lookup: CDR1 SQVTM, CDR2 ANQGSEA. With 1 base clipped from V and 5 bases from J, the junction kept 7 bases outside the gene matches. This CDR3 region has 15 residues.

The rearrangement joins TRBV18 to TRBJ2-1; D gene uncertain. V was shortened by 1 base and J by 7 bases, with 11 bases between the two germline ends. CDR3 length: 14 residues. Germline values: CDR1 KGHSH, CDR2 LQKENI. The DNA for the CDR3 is TGTGCCAGCTCACCACGAACAGTCGGTAATGAGCAGTTCTTC. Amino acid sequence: CASSPRTVGNEQFF.